What follows describes a single T cell receptor (beta chain). Germline CDR1 reads SGHRS; CDR2 reads YFSETQ. The ends lost 0 bases at V and 1 base at J; junction bases unmatched: 6. This CDR3 region has 17 residues. This sample was taken from a study of technical replicates of blood from a handful of donors. Assay: immunoSEQ multiplex PCR; the TCRdb copy retains only in-frame clones and omits some. The repertoire holds approximately 87,000 clones, with 90% to 95% as singletons. The chain uses TRBV5-1 and TRBJ2-3; 9 bases match TRBD2. The source material was T cells isolated from PBMCs. The TCR was taken from a human donor in good health. The CDR3 sequence: CASSLDSAGGGTDTQYF. CDR3 bases: TGCGCCAGCAGCTTGGATTCGGCGGGAGGGGGCACAGATACGCAGTATTTT. Full variable domain (rest looked up from reference TRBV5-1 and TRBJ2-3): KAGVTQTPRYLIKTRGQQVTLSCSPISGHRSVSWYQQTPGQGLQFLFEYFSETQRNKGNFPGRFSGRQFSNSRSEMNVSTLELGDSALYLCASSLDSAGGGTDTQYFGPGTRLTVL.